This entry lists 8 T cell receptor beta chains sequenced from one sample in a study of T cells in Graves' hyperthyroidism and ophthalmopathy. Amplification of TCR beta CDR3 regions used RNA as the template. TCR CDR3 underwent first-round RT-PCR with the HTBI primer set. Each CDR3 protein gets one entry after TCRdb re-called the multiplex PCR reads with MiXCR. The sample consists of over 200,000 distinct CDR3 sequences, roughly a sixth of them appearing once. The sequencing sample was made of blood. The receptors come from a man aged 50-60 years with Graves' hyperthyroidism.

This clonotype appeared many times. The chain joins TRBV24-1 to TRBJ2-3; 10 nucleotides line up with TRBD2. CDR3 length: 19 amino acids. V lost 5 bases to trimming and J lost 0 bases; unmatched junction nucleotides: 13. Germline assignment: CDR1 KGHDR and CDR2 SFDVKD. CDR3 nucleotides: TGTGCCACCAGTGTCCCTCAACGGCTAGCGGGAGTCAGCACAGATACGCAGTATTTT. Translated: CATSVPQRLAGVSTDTQYF.

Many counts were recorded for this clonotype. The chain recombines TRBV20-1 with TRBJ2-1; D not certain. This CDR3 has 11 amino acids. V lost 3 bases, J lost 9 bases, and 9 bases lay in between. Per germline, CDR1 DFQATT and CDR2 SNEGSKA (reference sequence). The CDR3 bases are TGCAGTGCTAGTGGTAGCATTGAGCAGTTCTTC. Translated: CSASGSIEQFF.

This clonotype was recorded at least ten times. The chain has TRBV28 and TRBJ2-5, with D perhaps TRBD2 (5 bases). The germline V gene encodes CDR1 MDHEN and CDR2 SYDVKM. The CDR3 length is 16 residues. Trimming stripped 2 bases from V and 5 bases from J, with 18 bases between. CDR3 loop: CASSLLLAGGSETQYF. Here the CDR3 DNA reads TGTGCCAGCAGTTTACTGTTAGCAGGAGGTTCCGAGACCCAGTACTTC.

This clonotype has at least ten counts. CDR3 bases: TGTGCCAGCAGCCAACCCACCGGGACTGGTTCCTACGAGCAGTACTTC. As protein: CASSQPTGTGSYEQYF. V is TRBV12-3 or TRBV12-4 and J is TRBJ2-7, with TRBD2 as a possible D gene (6 bases). The CDR3 spans 16 residues. V lost 6 bases to trimming and J lost 1 base, with 19 bases between them.

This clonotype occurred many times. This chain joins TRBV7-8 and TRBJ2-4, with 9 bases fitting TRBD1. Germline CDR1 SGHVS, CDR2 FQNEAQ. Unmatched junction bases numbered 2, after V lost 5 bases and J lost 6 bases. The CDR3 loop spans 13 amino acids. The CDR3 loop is CASSQDRGNIQYF. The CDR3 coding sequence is TGTGCCAGCAGCCAGGACAGGGGAAACATTCAGTACTTC.

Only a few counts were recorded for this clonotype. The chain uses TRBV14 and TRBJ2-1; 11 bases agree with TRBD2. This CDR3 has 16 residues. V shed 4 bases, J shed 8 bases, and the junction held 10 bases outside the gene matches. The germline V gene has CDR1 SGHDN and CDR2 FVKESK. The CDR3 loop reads CASSLLAGGLKDEQFF. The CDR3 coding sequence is TGTGCCAGCAGCCTCCTAGCGGGAGGCCTGAAGGATGAGCAGTTCTTC.

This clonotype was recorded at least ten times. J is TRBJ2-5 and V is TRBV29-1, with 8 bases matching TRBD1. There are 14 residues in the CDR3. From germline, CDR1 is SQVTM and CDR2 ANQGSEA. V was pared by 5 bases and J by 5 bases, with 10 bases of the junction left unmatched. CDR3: CSVTPADRDETQYF. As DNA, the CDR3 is TGCAGCGTTACGCCGGCGGACAGGGATGAGACCCAGTACTTC.

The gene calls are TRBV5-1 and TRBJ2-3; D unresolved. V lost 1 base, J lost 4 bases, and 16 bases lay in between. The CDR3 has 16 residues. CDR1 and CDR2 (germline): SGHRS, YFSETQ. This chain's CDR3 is CASSLQAPGFPDTQYF. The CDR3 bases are TGCGCCAGCAGCTTGCAGGCGCCCGGATTCCCAGATACGCAGTATTTT.